This TCR beta chain was sequenced during a study of T cell responses to AZD1222 COVID-19 vaccine. Broader study findings: Repertoire sampling was restricted to post-peak T cell response timepoints.

Measured with immunoSEQ multiplex PCR; TCRdb has only the in-frame clones, and not every one. The sample includes over 100,000 clones, around 90% of them seen just once. This CDR3 has 14 amino acids. Germline CDR1 SGHNT, CDR2 YENEEA. Trimming removed 1 base at V and 1 base at J, with 4 bases between. In the case of this clone: Its target is unknown.

V usage is TRBV11-3 and J usage is TRBJ2-2; D is unclear. Sequenced material: peripheral blood, taken 28 days after the second AZD1222 dose. This clonotype originated in an adult who received the AZD1222 COVID-19 vaccine. The CDR3 nucleotides are TGTGCCAGCAGCTTAGGGGTGAACACCGGGGAGCTGTTTTTT. Translating gives CASSLGVNTGELFF.